The 12 T cell receptor beta chains below were found in one sample sequenced in a study of shared T cell receptors in the human thymus. TCRdb keeps only in-frame clones here, not all; method: immunoSEQ multiplex PCR. The profile shows around 340,000 clones, around 93% of them singletons. The sequenced sample consisted of thymocytes. The receptors shown here come from a human donor.

The chain is built from TRBV6-5 and TRBJ1-1; no firm D call. The CDR3 runs to 13 residues. The V gene lost 2 bases and the J gene lost 5 bases, with 9 bases spanning the gap. Germline loops: CDR1 MNHEY, CDR2 SVGAGI. CDR3: CASSYPPGTEAFF. CDR3 in DNA: TGTGCCAGCAGTTACCCCCCGGGGACTGAAGCTTTCTTT.

The chain has TRBV19 and TRBJ1-1; tentatively, D is TRBD1 (6 bases). CDR1 is LNHDA, CDR2 SQIVND, per germline (reference sequence). Trimming took 7 bases from V and 5 from J, leaving 17 bases between them. CDR3 length: 14 residues. The CDR3 here is CASTKRGARTEAFF. The CDR3 DNA sequence: TGTGCCAGTACCAAGCGGGGGGCGAGGACTGAAGCTTTCTTT.

The chain employs TRBV28 and TRBJ1-5, with D tentatively TRBD1 (6 bases). This CDR3 has 17 amino acids. V dropped 6 bases and J dropped 0 bases, with 18 bases sitting between them. The germline gives CDR1 MDHEN, CDR2 SYDVKM. CDR3 nucleotides: TGTGCCAGCAGGGTCGTGGGGGCGGGATATAGCAATCAGCCCCAGCATTTT. Translating it yields CASRVVGAGYSNQPQHF.

The gene calls are TRBV11-2 and TRBJ1-1; no definite D call. CDR3 length: 14 residues. V was cut by 0 bases and J by 4 bases, with 9 bases left in between. Germline V gene sequence: CDR1 SGHAT, CDR2 FQNNGV. The CDR3 DNA reads TGTGCCAGCAGCTTAGATCTTAGCGGCACTGAAGCTTTCTTT. This codes for CASSLDLSGTEAFF.

This chain connects TRBV7-6 to TRBJ2-1; 7 bases map to TRBD2. V trimming: 1 base; J trimming: 3 bases; junction bases outside the gene matches: 3. This CDR3 is built from 15 residues. Per germline, CDR1 SGHVS and CDR2 FNYEAQ. The CDR3 bases are TGTGCCAGCAGCTTAGTACTAGCGAGCTACAATGAGCAGTTCTTC. It encodes CASSLVLASYNEQFF.

The rearrangement links TRBV15 to TRBJ2-2; 7 nucleotides align to TRBD2. Germline assignment: CDR1 LNHNV and CDR2 YYDKDF (reference sequence). J was trimmed by 3 bases and V by 0 bases; bases with no gene match: 4. This CDR3 contains 16 residues. CDR3 loop: CATSRDGRGYTGELFF. In DNA form, the CDR3 reads TGTGCCACCAGCAGAGATGGGCGGGGGTACACCGGGGAGCTGTTTTTT. The full variable domain, completed using reference TRBV15 and TRBJ2-2, is DAMVIQNPRYQVTQFGKPVTLSCSQTLNHNVMYWYQQKSSQAPKLLFHYYDKDFNNEADTPDNFQSRRPNTSFCFLDIRSPGLGDTAMYLCATSRDGRGYTGELFFGEGSRLTVL.

V usage is TRBV6-5 and J usage is TRBJ2-5; weak D call: TRBD2 (5 bases). From germline, CDR1 is MNHEY and CDR2 SVGAGI. The CDR3 sequence is 14 residues long. Deletions cut 0 bases from V and 7 bases from J, with 12 bases between. For the CDR3, the DNA is TGTGCCAGCAGTTACTCCCCGGAGGATGTGACCCAGTACTTC. It specifies CASSYSPEDVTQYF.

This chain uses TRBV7-9 with TRBJ1-4; D gene uncertain. Germline loops: CDR1 SEHNR, CDR2 FQNEAQ (reference sequence). The CDR3 is 15 amino acids. V shed 2 bases and J shed 3 bases, with 10 bases lying between them. For the CDR3, the DNA is TGTGCCAGCAGCTTATCCCTCCACCCTAATGAAAAACTGTTTTTT. Its protein is CASSLSLHPNEKLFF.

The J gene is TRBJ2-3, the V gene TRBV2; 7 bases line up with TRBD2. J gave up 2 bases and V 6 bases, and 11 bases lay outside the gene matches. CDR3 size: 16 residues. CDR1 is SNHLY and CDR2 is FYNNEI in the germline V gene. The CDR3 loop is CASSRRGAGNTDTQYF. DNA for the CDR3: TGTGCCAGCAGCCGGCGGGGAGCGGGGAACACAGATACGCAGTATTTT. The full variable domain, completed using reference TRBV2 and TRBJ2-3, is EPEVTQTPSHQVTQMGQEVILRCVPISNHLYFYWYRQILGQKVEFLVSFYNNEISEKSEIFDDQFSVERPDGSNFTLKIRSTKLEDSAMYFCASSRRGAGNTDTQYFGPGTRLTVL.

In nucleotides, the CDR3 is TGTGCCAGCAGCTTGGGGGACTATGCGAAGAAAAACATTCAGTACTTC. Residues: CASSLGDYAKKNIQYF. The chain couples TRBV7-9 to TRBJ2-4; 7 positions agree with TRBD2. The CDR3 is 16 residues long. The V segment lost 3 bases and the J segment 4 bases; nucleotides outside the gene matches: 9. Per the germline V gene, CDR1 is SEHNR and CDR2 is FQNEAQ (reference sequence).

The genes are TRBV7-9 and TRBJ2-2, with 8 bases lining up with TRBD1. The V gene's germline CDR1 is SEHNR and CDR2 FQNEAQ (reference sequence). The junction had 11 bases not matched to a gene; V was cut back by 7 bases and J by 7 bases. This CDR3 is built from 15 residues. The CDR3: CASTLAQGEDGELFF. CDR3 nucleotide sequence: TGTGCCAGCACTCTGGCACAGGGGGAGGACGGGGAGCTGTTTTTT.

This sequence joins TRBV10-3 and TRBJ2-7, with 11 nucleotides matching TRBD2. Germline CDR1 is ENHRY and CDR2 is SYGVKD. Germline trimming cut 8 bases from V and 1 base from J; bases unmatched to any gene: 7. CDR3 size: 15 residues. CDR3 region: CAIGTSGDKSYEQYF. The CDR3 DNA reads as TGTGCCATCGGGACTAGCGGAGACAAATCCTACGAGCAGTACTTC.